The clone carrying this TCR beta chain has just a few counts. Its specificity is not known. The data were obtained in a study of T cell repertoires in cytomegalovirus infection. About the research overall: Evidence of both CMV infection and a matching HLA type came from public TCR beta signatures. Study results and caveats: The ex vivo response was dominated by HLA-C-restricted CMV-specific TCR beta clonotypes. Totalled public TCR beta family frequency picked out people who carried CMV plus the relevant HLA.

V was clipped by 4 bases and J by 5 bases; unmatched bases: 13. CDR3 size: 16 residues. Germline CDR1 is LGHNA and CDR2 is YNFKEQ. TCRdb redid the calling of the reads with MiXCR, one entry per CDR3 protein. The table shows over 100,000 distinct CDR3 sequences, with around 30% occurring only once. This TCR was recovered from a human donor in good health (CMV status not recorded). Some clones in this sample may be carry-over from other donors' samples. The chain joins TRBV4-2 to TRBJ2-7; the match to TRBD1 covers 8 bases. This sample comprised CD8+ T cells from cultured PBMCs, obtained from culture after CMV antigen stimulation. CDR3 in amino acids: CASSPGQAPQSDEQYF. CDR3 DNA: TGTGCCAGCAGCCCGGGACAGGCCCCTCAAAGTGACGAGCAGTACTTC.